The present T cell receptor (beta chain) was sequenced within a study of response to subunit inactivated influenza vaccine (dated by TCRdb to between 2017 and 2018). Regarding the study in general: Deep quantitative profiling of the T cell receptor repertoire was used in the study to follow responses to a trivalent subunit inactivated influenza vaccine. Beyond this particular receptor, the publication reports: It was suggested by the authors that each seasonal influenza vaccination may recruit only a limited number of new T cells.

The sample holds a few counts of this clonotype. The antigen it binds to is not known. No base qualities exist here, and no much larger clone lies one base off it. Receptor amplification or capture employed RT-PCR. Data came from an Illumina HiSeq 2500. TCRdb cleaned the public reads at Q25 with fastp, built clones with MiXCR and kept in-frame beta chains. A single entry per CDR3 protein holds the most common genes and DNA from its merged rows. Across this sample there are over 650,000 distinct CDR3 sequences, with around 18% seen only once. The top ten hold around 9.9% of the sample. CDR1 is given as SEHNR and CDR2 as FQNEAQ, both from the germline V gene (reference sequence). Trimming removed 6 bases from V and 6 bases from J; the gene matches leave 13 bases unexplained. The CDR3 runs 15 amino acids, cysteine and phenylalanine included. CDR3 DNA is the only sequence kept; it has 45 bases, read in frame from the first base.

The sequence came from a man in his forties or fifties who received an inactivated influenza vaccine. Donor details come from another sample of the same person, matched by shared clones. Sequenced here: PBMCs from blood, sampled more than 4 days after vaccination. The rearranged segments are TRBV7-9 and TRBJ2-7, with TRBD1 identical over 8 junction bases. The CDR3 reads CASRGPRTGPSEQYF. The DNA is TGTGCCAGCAGGGGACCTCGGACAGGGCCTAGCGAGCAGTACTTC.